These T cell receptor beta chains were read from a single sample in a study of beta chain features in type 1 diabetes. Here immunoSEQ multiplex PCR was the method, and the copy in TCRdb shows in-frame clones only, minus some. The table has 600,000 or so clones, more than 13% seen once. The sequenced sample was naive CD4+ T cells from blood. These receptors were collected from a man aged 18 to 29 with type 1 diabetes. CDR3s include the opening cysteine and the closing phenylalanine or tryptophan. A D gene is named only where the DNA matches it firmly. Clone size is stated in some rows and not others, as once, few, many or a class when expanded.

D gene	J gene	V gene	clone size	CDR3 DNA	CDR3 protein
TRBD2	TRBJ2-3	TRBV25-1	.	TGTGCCAGCAGCGATGGAGCGGGAGGAGGTACGCAGTATTTT	CASSDGAGGGTQYF
TRBD1	TRBJ1-1	TRBV7-2	few	TGTGCCAGCAGCTCAGACAGGGGTACTGAAGCTTTCTTT	CASSSDRGTEAFF
TRBD2	TRBJ2-3	TRBV7-9	few	TGTGCCAGCAGCTTTAGCGGGAGCACAGATACGCAGTATTTT	CASSFSGSTDTQYF
.	TRBJ1-2	TRBV30	.	TGTGCCTGGTCCCACCGGGGGCTGGGTGGCTACACCTTC	CAWSHRGLGGYTF
TRBD1	TRBJ2-7	TRBV29-1	.	TGCAGCGTCGCCCCGCGGCAGGGGGCGATCGAGCAGTACTTC	CSVAPRQGAIEQYF
.	TRBJ2-1	TRBV11-3	.	TGTGCCAGCAGCCGAGCCTCCACCCTGATATACAATGAGCAGTTCTTC	CASSRASTLIYNEQFF
TRBD1	TRBJ2-7	TRBV19	.	TGTGCCAGTAGTATAAGGTTACAGGGGGCATCGTACGAGCAGTACTTC	CASSIRLQGASYEQYF
.	TRBJ2-5	TRBV9	few	TGTGCCAGCACCACGGGGCGGGGCCAAGAGACCCAGTACTTC	CASTTGRGQETQYF
.	TRBJ2-5	TRBV5-1	few	TGCGCCAGCAGCTTGGACGACAGCCAAGAGACCCAGTACTTC	CASSLDDSQETQYF
.	TRBJ1-1	TRBV19	few	TGTGCCAGTAGTATACGGGAAATCAGGTCCCGGGACACTGAAGCTTTCTTT	CASSIREIRSRDTEAFF
.	TRBJ2-1	TRBV5-6	few	TGTGCCAGCAGCCGGCTGGGCGAAAGGAATGAGCAGTTCTTC	CASSRLGERNEQFF
TRBD2	TRBJ2-2	TRBV30	few	TGTGCCTGGAGTGTCACTAGCGGGACGGAGCTGTTTTTT	CAWSVTSGTELFF
.	TRBJ2-7	TRBV28	few	TGTGCCAGCAAAACGACAGGCCAAGCCTACGAGCAGTACTTC	CASKTTGQAYEQYF
.	TRBJ2-3	TRBV2	.	TGTGCCAGCCGCGAGGAGGATACGCAGTATTTT	CASREEDTQYF
.	TRBJ2-7	TRBV6-5	few	TGTGCCAGCAGTGCACAGGGCACCCGTTACGAGCAGTACTTC	CASSAQGTRYEQYF
.	TRBJ1-5	TRBV7-9	few	TGTGCCAGCAGCATGGGACTTCGGTTCGATCAGCCCCAGCATTTT	CASSMGLRFDQPQHF
.	TRBJ2-1	TRBV7-6	few	TGTGCCAGCAGCTTCAGGTTGGGTGAGCAGTTCTTC	CASSFRLGEQFF
.	TRBJ2-7	TRBV27	few	TGTGCCAGCAAGAGGCCAGGGGCCCTCCCCGAGCAGTACTTC	CASKRPGALPEQYF
.	TRBJ1-1	TRBV7-9	few	TGTGCCAGCAGCTCCTCAGCGCGGTTATACACTGAAGCTTTCTTT	CASSSSARLYTEAFF
TRBD2	TRBJ2-5	TRBV7-2	.	TGTGCCAGCACCCCTAGCGGGACACAAGAGACCCAGTACTTC	CASTPSGTQETQYF
TRBD2	TRBJ2-7	TRBV2	.	TGTGCCAGCAGTGCCCGGAGGCGGGAGGTCTACGAGCAGTACTTC	CASSARRREVYEQYF
.	TRBJ1-2	TRBV6-1	.	TGTGCCAGCAGTGAAAACGGAGCTAACTATGGCTACACCTTC	CASSENGANYGYTF